This T cell receptor beta chain was identified in a study of blood T cell repertoires in COVID-19. Study-wide background: Italy, Spain and the United States were the sources of the convalescent and acute COVID-19 samples. Sample material is recorded as cDNA or gDNA derived from T cells, B-cell-depleted T cells, or PBMCs.

Original methodology: By means of reference gene primer amplification, nucleated cell counts were estimated. Data came from immunoSEQ multiplex PCR; TCRdb stores just in-frame clones and leaves some out. V, J and clone size are taken as reported in that table, and D and trimming were inferred from the DNA itself. Of under 75,000 clones listed, around 85% are singletons. The V gene end was trimmed by 5 bases and the J gene end by 4 bases; junction bases not matched to a gene: 2. Per the germline V gene, CDR1 is MDHEN and CDR2 is SYDVKM. The CDR3 has 14 amino acids. The TCR comes from a woman in her seventies with acute or convalescent COVID-19. The gene calls are TRBV28 and TRBJ1-4; 9 bases fit TRBD1. Sequencing was performed on peripheral blood. CDR3 amino acids: CASSGQGSNEKLFF. CDR3 DNA sequence: TGTGCCAGCAGTGGACAGGGGAGTAATGAAAAACTGTTTTTT.